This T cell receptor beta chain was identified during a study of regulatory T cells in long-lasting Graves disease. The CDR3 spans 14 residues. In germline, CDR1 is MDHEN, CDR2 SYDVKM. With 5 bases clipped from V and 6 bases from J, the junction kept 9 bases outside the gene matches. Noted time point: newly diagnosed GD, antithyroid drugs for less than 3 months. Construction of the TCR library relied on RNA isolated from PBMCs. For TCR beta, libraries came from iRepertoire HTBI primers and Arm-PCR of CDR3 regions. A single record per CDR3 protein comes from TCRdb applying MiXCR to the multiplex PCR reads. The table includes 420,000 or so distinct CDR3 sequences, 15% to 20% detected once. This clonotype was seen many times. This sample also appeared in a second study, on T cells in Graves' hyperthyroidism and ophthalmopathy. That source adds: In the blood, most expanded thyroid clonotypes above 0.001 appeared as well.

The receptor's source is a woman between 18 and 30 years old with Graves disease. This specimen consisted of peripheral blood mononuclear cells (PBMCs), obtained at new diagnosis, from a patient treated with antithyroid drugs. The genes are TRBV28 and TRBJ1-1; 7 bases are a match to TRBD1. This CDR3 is CASSVQGFSAEAFF. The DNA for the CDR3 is TGTGCCAGCAGTGTACAGGGGTTTAGCGCTGAAGCTTTCTTT.